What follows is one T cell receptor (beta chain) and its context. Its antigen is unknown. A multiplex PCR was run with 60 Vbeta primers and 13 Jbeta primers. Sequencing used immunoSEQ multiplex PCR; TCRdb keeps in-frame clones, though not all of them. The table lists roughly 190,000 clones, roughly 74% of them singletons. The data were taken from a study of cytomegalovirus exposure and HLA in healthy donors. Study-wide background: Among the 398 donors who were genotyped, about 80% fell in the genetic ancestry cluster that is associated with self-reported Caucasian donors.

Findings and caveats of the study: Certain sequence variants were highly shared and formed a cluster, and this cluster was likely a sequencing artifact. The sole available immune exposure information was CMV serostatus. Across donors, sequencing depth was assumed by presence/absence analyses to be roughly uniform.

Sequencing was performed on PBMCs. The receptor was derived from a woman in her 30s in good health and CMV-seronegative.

The chain's CDR3 is CASTQEGLASTDTQYF. For the CDR3, the DNA is TGTGCCAGCACTCAAGAGGGACTAGCTAGCACAGATACGCAGTATTTT. The chain couples TRBV2 to TRBJ2-3; TRBD2 aligns across 9 bases. The trim removed 7 bases at V and 0 bases at J, leaving 8 bases unmatched. Germline CDR1 reads SNHLY; CDR2 reads FYNNEI. The CDR3 contains 16 residues.